The clone carrying this T cell receptor (beta chain) was counted between two and nine times. Its specificity is not known. Germline CDR1 and CDR2: SGHRS and YFSETQ. The CDR3 runs to 13 residues. V lost 3 bases and J lost 4; bases outside the gene matches: 1. Unique molecular identifiers featured in how the TCRbeta library was prepared. From the PCR reads, TCRdb called clonotypes with MiXCR, one entry per CDR3 protein. The data hold fewer than 750,000 distinct CDR3 sequences, with roughly 23% observed a single time. The sample originates from a study of T-cell reconstitution after alpha-beta-depleted transplantation in children. Study-wide results and caveats: Alpha-beta T cells about two months after transplant reportedly derived from several hundred expanded graft clones. One year after transplant, T-cell counts and diversity came mostly from newly produced T cells.

Sequences were derived from PBMCs, mostly from graft donor cells, sampled 360 days after TCRalphabeta/CD19-depleted stem cell transplant. This chain links TRBV5-1 with TRBJ1-5; 7 bases agree with TRBD1. This clonotype originated in a boy under three years old who had a stem cell transplant for acute myeloid leukemia, so the T cells may come from the graft donor. DNA for the CDR3: TGCGCCAGCAGCTGGGACAGAAATCAGCCCCAGCATTTT. Protein: CASSWDRNQPQHF.